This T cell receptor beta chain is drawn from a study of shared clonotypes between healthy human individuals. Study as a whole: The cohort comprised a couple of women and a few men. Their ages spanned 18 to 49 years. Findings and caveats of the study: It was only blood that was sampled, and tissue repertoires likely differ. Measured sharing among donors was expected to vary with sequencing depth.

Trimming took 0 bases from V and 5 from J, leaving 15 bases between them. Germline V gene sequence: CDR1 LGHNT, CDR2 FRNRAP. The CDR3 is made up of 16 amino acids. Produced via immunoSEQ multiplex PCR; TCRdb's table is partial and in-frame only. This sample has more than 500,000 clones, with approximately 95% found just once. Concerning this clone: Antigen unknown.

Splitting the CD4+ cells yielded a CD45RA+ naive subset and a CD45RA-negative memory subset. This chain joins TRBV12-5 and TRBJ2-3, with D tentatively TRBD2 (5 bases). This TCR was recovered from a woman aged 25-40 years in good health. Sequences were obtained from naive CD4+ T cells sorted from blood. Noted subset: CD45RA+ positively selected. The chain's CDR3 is CASGLVLLGEIDTQYF. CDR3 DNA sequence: TGTGCTAGTGGTTTGGTACTCCTTGGGGAGATAGATACGCAGTATTTT.